The 8 T cell receptor beta chains given below trace back to one sample, sequenced in a study of T cells expressing NK-cell markers (dated by TCRdb to the early 2020s). Libraries were constructed by 5' RACE. TCRdb shows the sequencer as Illumina HiSeq 2000. One entry per CDR3 protein sequence results from the TCRdb reprocessing of the reads, with DNA left out. The sample table holds 550,000 to 600,000 distinct CDR3 sequences. Approximately 3.5% of the sample rests with the top ten. Sequenced input: blood T cells: a sorted CD56 or NKG2C T cell subset, CD4+ or CD8+ T cells, or bulk PBMC T cells (not recorded which). These receptors came from a man aged 18 to 29 in good health. Donor details come from another sample of the same person, matched by shared clones.

The V call is TRBV6-5, the J call TRBJ2-1; TCRdb indicates TRBD2, and absent DNA this call remains unverified. This CDR3 is 18 amino acids long. Germline loops: CDR1 MNHEY, CDR2 SVGAGI. The CDR3 loop reads CASSYSTRLAGGPNEQFF.

V gene TRBV20-1 combines with J gene TRBJ2-3; lacking DNA, the TRBD1 call made by TCRdb goes unchecked. The CDR3 sequence is 14 residues long. In germline, CDR1 is DFQATT, CDR2 SNEGSKA (reference sequence). The CDR3 protein is CSAGDRESTDTQYF.

This chain uses TRBV5-1 with TRBJ2-1; TCRdb's assignment of TRBD2 cannot be checked, as there is no DNA. This CDR3 spans 14 amino acids. Germline V gene lookup returns CDR1 SGHRS and CDR2 YFSETQ. This chain's CDR3 is CASSWLAGSNEQFF.

The chain recombines TRBV4-1 with TRBJ1-6; the D gene TCRdb calls, TRBD1, cannot be checked with no DNA. The CDR3 totals 17 residues. Germline V gives CDR1 MGHRA, CDR2 YSYEKL. This CDR3 reads CASSHPVRDRGPSPLHF.

The chain is built from TRBV15 and TRBJ2-3; TCRdb calls TRBD1, which cannot be checked without DNA. This CDR3 region has 14 residues. In germline, CDR1 is LNHNV, CDR2 YYDKDF (reference sequence). CDR3 protein: CATSIGQGQDTQYF.

This chain links TRBV29-1 with TRBJ2-1; lacking DNA, the TRBD2 call made by TCRdb goes unchecked. Looked up from germline, CDR1 is SQVTM and CDR2 is ANQGSEA. The CDR3 is 12 amino acids. Here the CDR3 reads CSGGLDMYEQFF.

The gene calls are TRBV7-8 and TRBJ2-1; the TCRdb D gene call, TRBD2, has no DNA to confirm it. In germline, CDR1 is SGHVS, CDR2 FQNEAQ. This CDR3 comprises 16 residues. CDR3 sequence: CASSRFESGRFDEQFF. Together with reference TRBV7-8 and TRBJ2-1, the CDR3 gives the full variable domain: GAGVSQSPRYKVAKRGQDVALRCDPISGHVSLFWYQQALGQGPEFLTYFQNEAQLDKSGLPSDRFFAERPEGSVSTLKIQRTQQEDSAVYLCASSRFESGRFDEQFFGPGTRLTVL.

V gene TRBV28 combines with J gene TRBJ1-2; the TCRdb call, TRBD1, lacks DNA for checking. Germline-derived CDR1 and CDR2 are MDHEN and SYDVKM. The CDR3 is made up of 14 amino acids. CDR3 sequence reads: CASSLSWGDYGYTF.